The sequence of this TCR beta chain was determined in a study of blood T cell repertoires in COVID-19. Study in general: COVID-19 samples collected from the United States, Italy and Spain covered acute and convalescent phases.

The CDR3 is 17 amino acids. Unmatched junction bases numbered 9, after V lost 4 bases and J lost 1 base. The V gene's germline CDR1 is SGHRS and CDR2 YFSETQ. The data were produced by immunoSEQ multiplex PCR, yet TCRdb's version contains in-frame clones alone and is incomplete. This sample carries approximately 460,000 clones, nearly 90% of them seen once, and the ten largest clones take around 0.9%. V and J are TRBV5-1 and TRBJ2-3; 10 positions match TRBD2. The sample consisted of peripheral blood. The receptor was isolated from a man between 18 and 35 years old with COVID-19, enrolled during active disease. The CDR3: CASSAGGSGGRTDTQYF. The CDR3, as DNA: TGCGCCAGCAGCGCGGGAGGTAGCGGGGGGCGCACAGATACGCAGTATTTT.